The table lists the clone carrying this T cell receptor (beta chain) with a few counts. Its antigen is not identified. The CDR3 consists of 13 residues. V was clipped by 5 bases and J by 2 bases; unmatched bases: 3. The sample comes from a study of post-analysis software for immune sequencing data. Study in general: The patients showed relapsing-remitting, secondary progressive and progressive-relapsing multiple sclerosis courses.

Study-level points and caveats: When patients were compared with controls, roughly five TRBV segments were more frequent, TRBV5-6, TRBV5-1 and TRBV20-1 among them. Under F measure analysis, samples from one preparation batch co-clustered strongly. Controls significantly exceeded multiple sclerosis patients in normalized Chao1 diversity.

Each TCR beta cDNA library carried unique molecular identifiers. Input amounts of about 0.85 to 11 million T cells were used. These gave 500,000 or so cDNA molecules, so each molecule approximated one T cell. TCRdb re-analysed the PCR reads in MiXCR, keeping a single row per CDR3 protein. The sample gives about 820,000 distinct CDR3 sequences, about 53% of which show up once; approximately 4.5% is in the top ten. The clonotype comes from a girl under 18 with multiple sclerosis. The sample comprised blood. V is TRBV12-3 or TRBV12-4 and J is TRBJ2-7; TRBD2 aligns across 7 bases. The CDR3 protein is CASSTGLAYEQYF. For the CDR3, the DNA is TGTGCCAGCAGTACAGGACTAGCCTACGAGCAGTACTTC.